This T cell receptor beta chain came from a study of T-cell memory formation after mild COVID-19. The CDR3 is 13 residues long. The ends were cut back, 3 bases at V and 2 bases at J, with 8 bases in the middle. Via MiXCR, TCRdb re-called the 5' RACE reads, giving one row per CDR3 protein. The sample carries fewer than 650,000 distinct CDR3 sequences, 17% recorded once. This clonotype has at least ten counts. Sequences were obtained from PBMCs or a T cell subset sorted from them (not recorded which). The rearrangement joins TRBV12-3 or TRBV12-4 to TRBJ2-7; D uncertain. The source of this sequence is an adult woman who had mild COVID-19 (a few samples of this study predate the infection). Cell type and time point are not known. CDR3 sequence reads: CASSLLGPYEQYF. The CDR3 DNA reads TGTGCCAGCAGTTTGCTAGGGCCCTACGAGCAGTACTTC.